The rows below give T cell receptor beta chains drawn from one sample of a study of neurological immune-mediated disorders. TCRdb re-derived calls from the 5' RACE reads in MiXCR, one entry per CDR3 protein. Of 25,000 to 35,000 distinct CDR3 sequences in the sample, around 16% are singletons; the top ten hold roughly 27%. The sample comprised PBMCs. The receptor source for this set is a man between 65 and 80 years old in good health. Each CDR3 is given with its conserved first and last residue. D genes are given only for firm matches. The size field is filled for only some rows; it gives once, few, many or a size class.

V	size	D	J	CDR3	DNA
TRBV11-2	many	NA	TRBJ1-2	CASSPRLSTDDGYTF	TGTGCCAGCAGCCCTAGGTTATCGACAGATGATGGCTACACCTTC
TRBV5-1	NA	TRBD2	TRBJ2-3	CASSLVGTSGGTMADTQYF	TGCGCCAGCAGCTTGGTGGGGACTAGCGGGGGGACGATGGCGGATACGCAGTATTTT
TRBV5-6	many	NA	TRBJ1-1	CASSLKWGDLHTEAFF	TGTGCCAGCAGCTTGAAATGGGGGGACTTGCACACTGAAGCTTTCTTT
TRBV24-1	many	TRBD1	TRBJ2-1	CATQTGTGGARNEQFF	TGTGCCACCCAGACCGGGACAGGGGGCGCGAGGAATGAGCAGTTCTTC
TRBV10-2	many	NA	TRBJ1-3	CASGDGISGNTIYF	TGCGCCAGCGGAGACGGAATTTCTGGAAACACCATATATTTT
TRBV20-1	many	TRBD1	TRBJ1-3	CSAREIGQGDGNTIYF	TGCAGTGCTAGAGAAATAGGACAGGGGGACGGAAACACCATATATTTT
TRBV20-1	many	NA	TRBJ1-5	CSARDLSGGNQPQHF	TGCAGTGCTAGAGACCTGAGCGGGGGCAATCAGCCCCAGCATTTT
TRBV5-1	many	TRBD1	TRBJ1-4	CASSSTGGELFF	TGCGCCAGCAGCTCCACAGGGGGGGAACTGTTTTTT
TRBV19	NA	NA	TRBJ2-1	CASSKELGSGGNEQFF	TGTGCCAGTTCTAAGGAACTAGGCTCTGGGGGTAATGAGCAGTTCTTC
TRBV12-3/TRBV12-4	many	NA	TRBJ1-6	CASSLTGTPLHF	TGTGCCAGCAGTTTAACAGGAACCCCCCTCCACTTT
TRBV24-1	many	TRBD1	TRBJ1-5	CATQGANQPQHF	TGTGCCACCCAGGGGGCAAATCAGCCCCAGCATTTT
TRBV7-2	many	NA	TRBJ2-2	CASSLEPSAGELFF	TGTGCCAGCAGCTTAGAGCCCTCGGCCGGGGAGCTGTTTTTT
TRBV29-1	many	NA	TRBJ2-3	CTTKDTLGADTQYF	TGCACCACGAAGGACACCCTCGGGGCAGATACGCAGTATTTT
TRBV12-3/TRBV12-4	many	TRBD2	TRBJ2-3	CASSGTSGGAVGTDTQYF	TGTGCCAGCAGTGGAACTAGCGGGGGGGCCGTTGGCACAGATACGCAGTATTTT
TRBV29-1	many	NA	TRBJ2-1	CSVEGVYNEQFF	TGCAGCGTTGAGGGGGTTTACAATGAGCAGTTCTTC
TRBV9	NA	TRBD1	TRBJ1-1	CASSPGTGGARMNTEAFF	TGTGCCAGCAGCCCGGGGACAGGGGGCGCCCGGATGAACACTGAAGCTTTCTTT